The sequence of this TCR beta chain was determined in a study of blood T cell repertoires in COVID-19. Study-level information: Donors in the United States, Italy and Spain gave samples during acute or convalescent COVID-19. T cells, B-cell-depleted T cells, or PBMCs provided the cDNA or gDNA that served as material.

In the source study's methods: Counts of nucleated cells, estimated from reference gene primer amplification, were obtained. Profiled with immunoSEQ multiplex PCR; TCRdb holds only in-frame clones, not every one. From that table come the V and J calls and clone size; the DNA was used to work out D and trimming. The table has 120,000 to 150,000 clones, more than 75% seen once. CDR3 size: 14 residues. This chain connects TRBV21-1 to TRBJ2-1; TRBD2, the table's D call, was not compared with the DNA. TRBV21-1 is marked as a pseudogene. The receptor comes from an older man with acute or convalescent COVID-19. The specimen was peripheral blood. The CDR3 region is CASSWTSGSYEQFF. The DNA for the CDR3 is TGTGCCAGCAGTTGGACTAGCGGGAGCTATGAGCAGTTCTTC.